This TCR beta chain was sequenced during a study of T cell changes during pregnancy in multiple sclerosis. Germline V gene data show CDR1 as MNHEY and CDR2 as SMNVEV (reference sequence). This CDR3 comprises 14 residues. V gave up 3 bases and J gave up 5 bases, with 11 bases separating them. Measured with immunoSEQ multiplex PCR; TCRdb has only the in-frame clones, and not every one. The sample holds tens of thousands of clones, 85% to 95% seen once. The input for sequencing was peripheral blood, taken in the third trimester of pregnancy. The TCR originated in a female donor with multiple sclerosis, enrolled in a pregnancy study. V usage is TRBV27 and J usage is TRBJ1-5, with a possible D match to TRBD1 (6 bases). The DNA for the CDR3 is TGTGCCAGCAGTTTCAGCAGGGGCGATCAGCCCCAGCATTTT. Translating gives CASSFSRGDQPQHF.